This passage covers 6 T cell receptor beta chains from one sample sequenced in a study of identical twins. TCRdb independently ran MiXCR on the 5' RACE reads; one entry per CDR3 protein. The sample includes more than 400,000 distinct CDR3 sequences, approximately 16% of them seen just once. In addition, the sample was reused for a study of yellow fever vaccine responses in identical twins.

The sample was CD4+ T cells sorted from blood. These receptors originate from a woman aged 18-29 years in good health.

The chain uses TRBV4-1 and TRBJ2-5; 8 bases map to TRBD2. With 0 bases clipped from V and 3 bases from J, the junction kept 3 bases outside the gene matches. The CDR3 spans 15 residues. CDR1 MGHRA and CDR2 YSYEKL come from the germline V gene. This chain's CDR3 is CASSQDGGGEETQYF. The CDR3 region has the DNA TGCGCCAGCAGCCAAGACGGGGGGGGAGAAGAGACCCAGTACTTC.

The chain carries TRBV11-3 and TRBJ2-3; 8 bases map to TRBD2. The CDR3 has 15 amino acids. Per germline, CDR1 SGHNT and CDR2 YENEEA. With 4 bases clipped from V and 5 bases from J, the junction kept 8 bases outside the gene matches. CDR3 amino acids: CASSSGGTTRDTQYF. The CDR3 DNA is TGTGCCAGCAGCTCGGGGGGGACTACCAGAGATACGCAGTATTTT.

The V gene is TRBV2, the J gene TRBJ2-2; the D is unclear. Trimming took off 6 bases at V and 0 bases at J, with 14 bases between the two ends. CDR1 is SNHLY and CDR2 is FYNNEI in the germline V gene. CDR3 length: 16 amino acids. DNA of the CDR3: TGTGCCAGCAGCTTTTCGAGGTTCGCGAACACCGGGGAGCTGTTTTTT. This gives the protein CASSFSRFANTGELFF.

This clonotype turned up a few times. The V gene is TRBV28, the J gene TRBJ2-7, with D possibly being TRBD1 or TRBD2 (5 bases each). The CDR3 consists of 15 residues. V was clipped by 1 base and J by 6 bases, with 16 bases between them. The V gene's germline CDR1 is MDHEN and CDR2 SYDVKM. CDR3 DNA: TGTGCCAGCAGTTTATCTCCTTGGGCCGGGGCCGAGCAGTACGTC. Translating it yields CASSLSPWAGAEQYV.

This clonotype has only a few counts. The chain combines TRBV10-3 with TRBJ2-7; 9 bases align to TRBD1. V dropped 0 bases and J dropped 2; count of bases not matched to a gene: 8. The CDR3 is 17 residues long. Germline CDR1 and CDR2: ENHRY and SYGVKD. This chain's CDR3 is CAISESMTGGKTYEQYF. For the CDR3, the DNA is TGTGCCATCAGTGAGTCGATGACAGGGGGGAAAACCTACGAGCAGTACTTC.

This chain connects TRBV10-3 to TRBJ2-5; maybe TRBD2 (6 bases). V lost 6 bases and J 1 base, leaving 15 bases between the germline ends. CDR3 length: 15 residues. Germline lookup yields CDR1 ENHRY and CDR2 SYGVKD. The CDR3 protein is CAISARGGIQETQYF. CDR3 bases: TGTGCCATCAGCGCCCGTGGGGGGATCCAAGAGACCCAGTACTTC.